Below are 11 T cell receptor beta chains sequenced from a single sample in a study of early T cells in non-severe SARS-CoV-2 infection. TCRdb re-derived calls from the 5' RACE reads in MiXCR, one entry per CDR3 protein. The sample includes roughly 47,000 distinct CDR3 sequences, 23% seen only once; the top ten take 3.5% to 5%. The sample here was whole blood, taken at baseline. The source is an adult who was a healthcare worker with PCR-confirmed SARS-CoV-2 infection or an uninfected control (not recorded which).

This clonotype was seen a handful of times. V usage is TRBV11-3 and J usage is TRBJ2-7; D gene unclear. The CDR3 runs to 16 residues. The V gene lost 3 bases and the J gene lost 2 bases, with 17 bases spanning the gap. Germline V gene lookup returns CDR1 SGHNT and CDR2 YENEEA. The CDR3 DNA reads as TGTGCCAGCAGCTTCGGGTTCGGGCCTCCGCCCTACGAGCAGTACTTC. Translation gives CASSFGFGPPPYEQYF.

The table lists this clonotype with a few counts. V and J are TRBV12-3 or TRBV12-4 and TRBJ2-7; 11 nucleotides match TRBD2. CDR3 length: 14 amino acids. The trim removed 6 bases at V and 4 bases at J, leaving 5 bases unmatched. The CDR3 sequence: CASSLAGGPYEQYF. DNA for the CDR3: TGTGCCAGCAGCCTAGCGGGGGGACCGTACGAGCAGTACTTC.

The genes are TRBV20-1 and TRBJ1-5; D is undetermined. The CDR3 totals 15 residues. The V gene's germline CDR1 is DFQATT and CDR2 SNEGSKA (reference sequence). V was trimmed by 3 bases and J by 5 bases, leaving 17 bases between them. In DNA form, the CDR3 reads TGCAGTGCTAGCGAAGTAGTCTCGGGAGATCAGCCCCAGCATTTT. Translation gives CSASEVVSGDQPQHF.

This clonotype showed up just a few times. The CDR3 sequence is CASSPRERGNEKLFF. In nucleotides, the CDR3 is TGCGCCAGCAGCCCGAGAGAAAGGGGTAATGAAAAACTGTTTTTT. The J gene is TRBJ1-4, the V gene TRBV4-1; TRBD1 might be the D (5 bases). Trimming cost V 4 bases and J 4 bases, with 13 bases left between them. The germline V gene encodes CDR1 MGHRA and CDR2 YSYEKL. There are 15 residues in the CDR3.

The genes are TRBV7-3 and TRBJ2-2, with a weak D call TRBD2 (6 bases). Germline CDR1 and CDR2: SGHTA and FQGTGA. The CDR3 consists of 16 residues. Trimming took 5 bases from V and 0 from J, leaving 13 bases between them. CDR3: CASSQNGGSNTGELFF. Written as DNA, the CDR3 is TGTGCCAGCAGCCAAAACGGGGGATCGAACACCGGGGAGCTGTTTTTT.

CDR3 in amino acids: CASSLGLADTQYF. The DNA for the CDR3 is TGTGCCAGCAGCCTAGGACTCGCGGATACGCAGTATTTT. The chain carries TRBV5-6 and TRBJ2-3; perhaps TRBD2 as D (5 bases). Between the trimmed V and J ends, which lost 4 bases and 6 bases, there was a span of 12 bases. CDR3 length equals 13 residues. Looked up from germline, CDR1 is SGHDT and CDR2 is YYEEEE. The full variable domain, its missing parts supplied by reference TRBV5-6 and TRBJ2-3, is DAGVTQSPTHLIKTRGQQVTLRCSPKSGHDTVSWYQQALGQGPQFIFQYYEEEERQRGNFPDRFSGHQFPNYSSELNVNALLLGDSALYLCASSLGLADTQYFGPGTRLTVL.

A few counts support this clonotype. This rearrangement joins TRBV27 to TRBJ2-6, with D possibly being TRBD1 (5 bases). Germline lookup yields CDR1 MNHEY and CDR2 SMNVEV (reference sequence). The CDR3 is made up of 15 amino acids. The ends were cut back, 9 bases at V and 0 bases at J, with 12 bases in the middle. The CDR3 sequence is CASMGLRSGANVLTF. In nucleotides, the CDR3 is TGTGCCAGTATGGGGCTCCGCTCTGGGGCCAACGTCCTGACTTTC.

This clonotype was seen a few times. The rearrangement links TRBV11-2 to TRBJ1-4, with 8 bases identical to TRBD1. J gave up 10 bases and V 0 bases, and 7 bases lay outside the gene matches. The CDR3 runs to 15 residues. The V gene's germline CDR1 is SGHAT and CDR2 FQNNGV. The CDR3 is CASSLETGGPGKLFF. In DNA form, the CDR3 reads TGTGCCAGCAGCTTAGAAACAGGGGGGCCGGGAAAACTGTTTTTT.

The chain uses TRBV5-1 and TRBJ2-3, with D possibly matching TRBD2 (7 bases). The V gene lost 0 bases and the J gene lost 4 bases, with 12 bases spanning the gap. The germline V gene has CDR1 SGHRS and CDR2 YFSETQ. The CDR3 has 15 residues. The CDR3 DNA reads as TGCGCCAGCAGCTTGGTTCGGGGGGCTCCAGATACGCAGTATTTT. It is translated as CASSLVRGAPDTQYF.

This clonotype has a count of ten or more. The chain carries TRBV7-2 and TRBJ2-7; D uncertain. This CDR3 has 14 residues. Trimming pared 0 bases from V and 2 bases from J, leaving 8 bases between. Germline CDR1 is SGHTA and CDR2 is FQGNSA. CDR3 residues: CASSLALIPYEQYF. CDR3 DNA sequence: TGTGCCAGCAGCTTAGCGCTGATTCCCTACGAGCAGTACTTC.

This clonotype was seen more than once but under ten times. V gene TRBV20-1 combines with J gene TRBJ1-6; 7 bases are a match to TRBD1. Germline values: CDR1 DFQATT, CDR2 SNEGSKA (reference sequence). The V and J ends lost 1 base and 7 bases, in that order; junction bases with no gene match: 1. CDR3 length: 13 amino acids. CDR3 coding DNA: TGCAGTGCTAGAGGGACAGGAAATTCACCCCTCCACTTT. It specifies CSARGTGNSPLHF.